The 28 T cell receptor beta chains reported below all come from one sample, sequenced in a study of prognosis after radiotherapy for stage I lung cancer (dated by TCRdb to about 2021). Data came from an Illumina HiSeq 3000. Two rounds of multiplex PCR were performed to amplify the TCR beta CDR3 region from genomic DNA. In the first PCR round, primers specific to each TRBV and TRBJ gene were used, and the primer sequences were filed in Chinese patent CN105087789A. The public sequencing data were trimmed at Q25 with fastp and processed into clonotypes with MiXCR by TCRdb, which kept only in-frame beta chains. Rows matching on CDR3 protein sequence are summarized as one entry with the most common DNA and genes. The sample contains 45,000 to 70,000 distinct CDR3 sequences, approximately 25% of them found a single time. The biggest ten clones account for less than 8% of the sample. Sequenced here: PBMCs, sampled before or after stereotactic body radiation therapy (not recorded which). These receptors were obtained from a donor aged 50 or older with non-small cell lung cancer.

For this clonotype: With a much larger clone just one base away, this may be a read error. The chain joins TRBV11-1 to TRBJ1-1; D is unclear. Per the germline V gene, CDR1 is SGHAT and CDR2 is FQDESV (reference sequence). This CDR3 comprises 15 residues. The CDR3 spells CASILARTTNTEAFF. The CDR3 bases are TGTGCCAGCATCTTAGCGCGAACTACGAACACTGAAGCTTTCTTT.

This clonotype has at least ten counts. The chain's CDR3 is CASRDRMGNTGELFF. The CDR3 nucleotides are TGTGCCAGCAGAGACAGGATGGGAAACACCGGGGAGCTGTTTTTT. The V and J genes are TRBV6-1 and TRBJ2-2; D perhaps matches TRBD1 (6 bases). Trimming shortened V by 6 bases and J by 2 bases, and 13 bases separated the two germline ends. Germline CDR1 MNHNS, CDR2 SASEGT. The CDR3 contains 15 residues.

The chain combines TRBV19 with TRBJ2-1; perhaps D is TRBD1 or TRBD2 (5 bases each). Germline values: CDR1 LNHDA, CDR2 SQIVND (reference sequence). CDR3 size: 15 residues. V gave up 1 base and J gave up 7 bases, with 14 bases separating them. The CDR3 region is CASSIGLGDRNEQFF. In DNA, the CDR3 is TGTGCCAGTAGTATAGGTCTGGGGGACCGGAATGAGCAGTTCTTC.

A word on this clonotype: This probably arose from a read error, given a far larger clone one base away. This sequence joins TRBV6-4 and TRBJ1-6; the match to TRBD1 covers 9 bases. V dropped 5 bases and J dropped 14; count of bases not matched to a gene: 7. Germline CDR1 is MRHNA and CDR2 is SNTAGT. This CDR3 is built from 13 residues. This CDR3 is CASSQGQGVTLHF. Here the CDR3 DNA reads TGTGCCAGCAGTCAGGGACAGGGAGTAACCCTCCACTTT.

The V call is TRBV5-4, the J call TRBJ2-7, with a possible D match to TRBD1 (5 bases). Per germline, CDR1 SGHNT and CDR2 YYREEE (reference sequence). The germline V and J ends were trimmed by 2 bases and 6 bases, with 12 bases remaining between them. This CDR3 spans 13 amino acids. The CDR3 region has the DNA TGTGCCAGCAGCTTCTTCAGGGTAGGCGAGCAGTACTTC. This codes for CASSFFRVGEQYF.

Comments on this clonotype: This could be a read error, since a much larger clone is one nucleotide away. V and J are TRBV5-1 and TRBJ1-4; D may be TRBD1 (5 bases). This CDR3 spans 12 amino acids. The germline CDR1 and CDR2 sequences are SGHRS and YFSETQ. The CDR3 DNA is TGCGCCAGCAGCTGGGACCGAAAAAAAATGTTTTTT. It codes for CASSWDRKKMFF.

The table lists this clonotype with many counts. J is TRBJ2-1 and V is TRBV7-2; TRBD1 or TRBD2 may be the D gene (6 bases each). In germline, CDR1 is SGHTA, CDR2 FQGNSA. The CDR3 contains 14 residues. Trimming shortened V by 3 bases and J by 2 bases, and 8 bases separated the two germline ends. The CDR3 region is CASSLGGTYNEQFF. The CDR3 region has the DNA TGTGCCAGCAGCTTGGGGGGCACCTACAATGAGCAGTTCTTC.

This clonotype showed up just a few times. The chain uses TRBV5-6 and TRBJ2-5; maybe TRBD1 (5 bases). The CDR3 has 15 residues. Per germline, CDR1 SGHDT and CDR2 YYEEEE. With 2 bases removed from V and 2 bases from J, the gap between germline ends came to 13 bases. Here the CDR3 reads CASSFGQTEQETQYF. The CDR3, as DNA: TGTGCCAGCAGCTTCGGTCAGACAGAACAAGAGACCCAGTACTTC. Full variable domain (remainder filled in from reference TRBV5-6 and TRBJ2-5): DAGVTQSPTHLIKTRGQQVTLRCSPKSGHDTVSWYQQALGQGPQFIFQYYEEEERQRGNFPDRFSGHQFPNYSSELNVNALLLGDSALYLCASSFGQTEQETQYFGPGTRLLVL.

This clonotype was seen repeatedly, ten times or more. Mismatch with germline at one junction end may stem from a read error. The V and J genes are TRBV12-5 and TRBJ1-2, with D possibly matching TRBD1 (5 bases). Germline V gene sequence: CDR1 LGHNT, CDR2 FRNRAP. The CDR3 covers 14 residues. The CDR3 bases are TGTGCTAGTGGTACGACAGTACCTAAGTATGGCTACACCTTC. As protein: CASGTTVPKYGYTF.

Notes on this clonotype: A read error is the likely source, as a far larger clone sits one nucleotide away. V is TRBV6-4 and J is TRBJ1-5; D possibly corresponds to TRBD1 (5 bases). The germline gives CDR1 MRHNA, CDR2 SNTAGT. CDR3 length: 15 residues. Here the CDR3 DNA reads TGTGCCAACAGTCACTCAGGGATAGGCAATCAGCCCCAGCATTTT. This translates into CANSHSGIGNQPQHF.

This clonotype has a count of ten or more. The chain recombines TRBV6-5 with TRBJ1-1; 8 nucleotides align to TRBD1. V lost 2 bases and J lost 0; bases outside the gene matches: 5. CDR3 length: 16 amino acids. The germline V gene has CDR1 MNHEY and CDR2 SVGAGI. The CDR3 loop reads CASSYKTGALNTEAFF. The CDR3 nucleotides are TGTGCCAGCAGTTACAAGACAGGGGCCCTGAACACTGAAGCTTTCTTT.

This clonotype has ten or more counts. This rearrangement joins TRBV20-1 to TRBJ1-5; maybe TRBD1 (5 bases). Trimming took 0 bases from V and 6 from J, leaving 9 bases between them. Germline values: CDR1 DFQATT, CDR2 SNEGSKA (reference sequence). The CDR3 covers 13 residues. The CDR3 DNA is TGCAGTGCTAGAGATCCGGGACTTCAGCCCCAGCATTTT. Translating gives CSARDPGLQPQHF.

For this clonotype: The junction departs from germline at one end; a sequencing error may be responsible. The chain employs TRBV9 and TRBJ2-1; 10 bases match TRBD2. The CDR3 totals 15 residues. Germline CDR1 SGDLS, CDR2 YYNGEE. The CDR3 DNA reads TGTGCCAGCGGCGTAGAACCTAGCGGGGGAGGGGAACAGTTCTTC. The encoded protein is CASGVEPSGGGEQFF.

The table lists this clonotype with many counts. This chain links TRBV5-1 with TRBJ2-3; TRBD2 might be the D (7 bases). Germline loops: CDR1 SGHRS, CDR2 YFSETQ. Trimming pared 0 bases from V and 4 bases from J, leaving 12 bases between. The CDR3 sequence is 15 residues long. The CDR3: CASSLVGRGPDTQYF. The CDR3 DNA is TGCGCCAGCAGCTTGGTTGGGCGGGGGCCAGATACGCAGTATTTT.

The table lists this clonotype with many counts. The chain combines TRBV7-2 with TRBJ1-2; possibly TRBD1 for D (5 bases). V shed 5 bases and J shed 7 bases, with 20 bases lying between them. Looked up from germline, CDR1 is SGHTA and CDR2 is FQGNSA. CDR3 length: 15 residues. Here the CDR3 reads CASSEAPRAGLGYTF. The CDR3 DNA sequence: TGTGCCAGCAGCGAAGCCCCCCGGGCGGGGCTTGGCTACACCTTC.

The CDR3 bases are TGTGCCAGCAGTGGGGTGCCCCCGCTGACCTACGAGCAGTACTTC. Its protein product is CASSGVPPLTYEQYF. V usage is TRBV6-1 and J usage is TRBJ2-7; D unresolved. Germline V gene lookup returns CDR1 MNHNS and CDR2 SASEGT. The CDR3 totals 15 residues. With 4 bases removed from V and 2 bases from J, the gap between germline ends came to 15 bases.

Details on this clonotype: A read error is the likely source, as a far larger clone sits one nucleotide away. The chain joins TRBV6-8 to TRBJ2-7; TRBD1 matches 8 bases. Germline lookup yields CDR1 MNHGY and CDR2 SAAAGT. This CDR3 comprises 13 residues. The CDR3: CAISYTGGYEQYF. DNA for the CDR3: TGTGCCATCAGTTATACAGGGGGCTACGAGCAGTACTTC.

This clonotype was seen a few times. The chain links TRBV18 to TRBJ2-5; 11 bases are a match to TRBD1. V trimming: 1 base; J trimming: 3 bases; junction bases outside the gene matches: 4. The CDR3 consists of 16 residues. Germline V gene lookup returns CDR1 KGHSH and CDR2 LQKENI. The CDR3 region is CASSPRLGQGEETQYF. CDR3 DNA: TGTGCCAGCTCACCACGGTTGGGACAGGGGGAAGAGACCCAGTACTTC.

Many counts were recorded for this clonotype. This chain joins TRBV6-1 and TRBJ2-1; the D gene could be TRBD1 or TRBD2 (5 bases each). Germline-derived CDR1 and CDR2 are MNHNS and SASEGT. The CDR3 covers 11 residues. Trimming shortened V by 7 bases and J by 9 bases, and 10 bases separated the two germline ends. The CDR3 loop reads CASTLGTEQFF. CDR3 nucleotides: TGTGCCAGCACACTGGGGACTGAGCAGTTCTTC.

The chain joins TRBV20-1 to TRBJ2-3, with D possibly matching TRBD2 (7 bases). Trimming removed 0 bases at V and 6 bases at J, with 13 bases between. CDR3 length: 14 amino acids. Germline values: CDR1 DFQATT, CDR2 SNEGSKA (reference sequence). Written as DNA, the CDR3 is TGCAGTGCTAGAGATAGGGGGGGCCGGGATACGCAGTATTTT. Residues: CSARDRGGRDTQYF.

This clonotype was detected many times. This rearrangement joins TRBV20-1 to TRBJ2-3; the D call may be TRBD1 or TRBD2 (6 bases each). The CDR3 sequence is 12 residues long. Germline V CDR1 and CDR2: DFQATT, SNEGSKA (reference sequence). V lost 8 bases to trimming and J lost 2 bases, with 11 bases between them. The CDR3 loop is CSSGDNTDTQYF. The CDR3 bases are TGCAGTTCGGGGGACAACACAGATACGCAGTATTTT.

This clonotype was seen repeatedly, ten times or more. This sequence joins TRBV6-2 or TRBV6-3 and TRBJ2-7; 9 bases line up with TRBD1. Trimming took 4 bases from V and 9 from J; bases not matched to a gene: 4. This CDR3 contains 12 residues. Germline assignment: CDR1 MNHEY and CDR2 SVGEGT. As DNA, the CDR3 is TGTGCCAGCAGTTCCGGGACAGGGAGGCAGTACTTC. This gives the protein CASSSGTGRQYF.

As to this clonotype: This is likely a read error, given that the CDR3 carries no conserved phenylalanine or tryptophan at its end. The DNA is omitted, as the CDR3 cannot be located on it reliably, and the CDR3 follows TCRdb's listing. The chain uses TRBV5-1 and TRBJ1-2; TRBD1 is the table's D call and was not checked against the DNA. From its first to its last residue, the CDR3 has 16 amino acids. CDR1 is SGHRS and CDR2 is YFSETQ in the germline V gene. CDR3: CASSQRADRAGYGYAL.

Ten or more counts support this clonotype. This chain uses TRBV20-1 with TRBJ2-3; 9 bases line up with TRBD2. Germline CDR1 is DFQATT and CDR2 is SNEGSKA (reference sequence). With V trimmed by 0 bases and J by 4 bases, 5 bases remained unmatched. The CDR3 contains 15 residues. Here the CDR3 reads CSARERGGPPDTQYF. CDR3 in DNA: TGCAGTGCTAGAGAGCGGGGGGGCCCCCCAGATACGCAGTATTTT.

Concerning this clonotype itself: A far larger clone is a single base away, which makes a read error likely. The rearrangement links TRBV6-8 to TRBJ1-2; weak D call: TRBD1 (5 bases). The CDR3 covers 16 residues. Germline V lookup: CDR1 MNHGY, CDR2 SAAAGT. CDR3 sequence: CSSSPPGPLANYGYTF. CDR3 in DNA: TGTTCCAGCAGCCCCCCGGGGCCTCTAGCTAACTATGGCTACACCTTC.

With respect to this clonotype: A read error may account for a junction end that differs from germline. The chain joins TRBV19 to TRBJ1-1, with D possibly TRBD1 on 5 matching bases. Germline V gene lookup returns CDR1 LNHDA and CDR2 SQIVND (reference sequence). The CDR3 spans 14 residues. The CDR3 loop is CASTALPGTTEALF. Here the CDR3 DNA reads TGTGCCAGTACCGCGCTCCCAGGGACCACTGAAGCTTTATTT.

The rearrangement joins TRBV12-3 or TRBV12-4 to TRBJ2-1, with TRBD2 as a possible D gene (6 bases). V was pared by 8 bases and J by 3 bases, with 17 bases between. The CDR3 is 15 amino acids. The CDR3 bases are TGTGCCAGCGGGTGGGGGGAGAAGGGCTACAATGAGCAGTTCTTC. This encodes CASGWGEKGYNEQFF.

This clonotype was observed many times. The gene calls are TRBV27 and TRBJ2-7; D possibly matches TRBD1 or TRBD2 (5 bases each). The CDR3 has 14 amino acids. From germline, CDR1 is MNHEY and CDR2 SMNVEV (reference sequence). V lost 3 bases to trimming and J lost 0 bases, with 9 bases between them. As DNA, the CDR3 is TGTGCCAGCAGTTTCTCCGGGGCCTCCTACGAGCAGTACTTC. It is translated as CASSFSGASYEQYF.